The clone carrying this T cell receptor (beta chain) was detected only once. This sample was taken from a study of blood T cell repertoires in COVID-19. Overall study: COVID-19 samples, acute and convalescent, were from the United States, Italy and Spain.

Generated by immunoSEQ multiplex PCR, the TCRdb table keeps only in-frame clones and is missing some. The data show roughly 140,000 clones, around 84% seen once. The V gene's germline CDR1 is MNHEY and CDR2 SVGEGT. Trimming at V came to 5 bases and at J to 2 bases, leaving 2 bases not matched to a gene. This CDR3 region has 13 residues. The sequencing sample was made of peripheral blood. The source of this sequence is a woman aged 45-59 years in a cohort sampled during active or convalescent COVID-19. The chain has TRBV6-2 or TRBV6-3 and TRBJ2-7, with 8 bases identical to TRBD2. CDR3: CASSGGGTYEQYF. CDR3 DNA sequence: TGTGCCAGCAGTGGCGGGGGGACCTACGAGCAGTACTTC.